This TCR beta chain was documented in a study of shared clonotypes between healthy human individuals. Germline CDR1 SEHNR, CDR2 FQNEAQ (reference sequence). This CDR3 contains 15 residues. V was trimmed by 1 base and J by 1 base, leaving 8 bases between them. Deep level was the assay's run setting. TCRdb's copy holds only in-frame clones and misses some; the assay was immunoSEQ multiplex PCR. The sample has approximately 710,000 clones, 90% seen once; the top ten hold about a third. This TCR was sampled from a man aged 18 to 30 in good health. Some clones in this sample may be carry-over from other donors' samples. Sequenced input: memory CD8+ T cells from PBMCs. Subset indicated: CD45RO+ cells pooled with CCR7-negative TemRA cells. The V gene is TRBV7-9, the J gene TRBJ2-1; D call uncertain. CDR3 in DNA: TGTGCCAGCAGCTTAGTTTACATATCCTACAATGAGCAGTTCTTC. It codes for CASSLVYISYNEQFF.